The 27 T cell receptor beta chains reported below all come from one sample, sequenced in a study of T-cell reconstitution after alpha-beta-depleted transplantation in children (dated by TCRdb to the mid-2010s). The library was made by PCR. The sequencer was an Illumina HiSeq 2500. TCR libraries were prepared with molecular barcoding, using unique molecular identifiers to normalize TCRbeta repertoire quantification. The raw public reads went through TCRdb reprocessing: fastp at Q25, MiXCR clone calling, in-frame beta chains kept. Identical CDR3 proteins give one entry, which carries the most common genes and DNA. The sample table holds around 700,000 distinct CDR3 sequences, of which over 10% were seen once. The ten largest clones add up to 0.75% to 0.85% of the sample. The treatment or condition label, read with the paper, signifies: allogeneic hematopoietic cell transplantation with graft depleted of TCRalphabeta T cells and CD19 B cells.

The material was PBMCs, obtained before TCRalphabeta/CD19-depleted stem cell transplant. These receptors originate from a girl under 10 years old with congenital amegakaryocytic thrombocytopenia, due to receive a stem cell transplant.

The sample holds many counts of this clonotype. The chain combines TRBV9 with TRBJ2-5, with D perhaps matching TRBD1 (6 bases). The CDR3 contains 14 residues. The germline gives CDR1 SGDLS, CDR2 YYNGEE. The V and J ends lost 1 base and 2 bases respectively, with 9 bases between them. The CDR3 region is CASSVSRGQETQYF. Here the CDR3 DNA reads TGTGCCAGCAGCGTATCCAGGGGTCAAGAGACCCAGTACTTC.

This clonotype appeared many times. The chain couples TRBV10-2 to TRBJ2-3; 9 bases align to TRBD1. With 6 bases clipped from V and 3 bases from J, the junction kept 10 bases outside the gene matches. The CDR3 loop spans 16 amino acids. Germline V gene data show CDR1 as WSHSY and CDR2 as SAAADI. DNA for the CDR3: TGCGCCAGCAGGGTACCGGGGACAGGGAGGACAGATACGCAGTATTTT. This gives the protein CASRVPGTGRTDTQYF.

This clonotype was seen at least ten times. This sequence joins TRBV20-1 and TRBJ1-5; 7 nucleotides align to TRBD1. The CDR3 contains 13 residues. The junction had 2 bases not matched to a gene; V was cut back by 5 bases and J by 1 base. Germline V gene data show CDR1 as DFQATT and CDR2 as SNEGSKA (reference sequence). The DNA for the CDR3 is TGCAGTGCTTCGACAGGGAGCAATCAGCCCCAGCATTTT. Its protein is CSASTGSNQPQHF.

This chain uses TRBV30 with TRBJ2-1; 8 bases are shared with TRBD2. CDR1 and CDR2 (germline): GTSNPN, SVGIG (reference sequence). J was trimmed by 5 bases and V by 2 bases; bases with no gene match: 8. The CDR3 is 15 amino acids. CDR3 DNA sequence: TGTGCCTGGAGTCGCCAAGGACTAGCCAACAATGAGCAGTTCTTC. Protein sequence: CAWSRQGLANNEQFF.

This clonotype was seen ten or more times. CDR3: CSARRLFGNTIYF. In nucleotides, the CDR3 is TGCAGCGCCCGAAGATTATTTGGGAACACCATATATTTT. This chain connects TRBV29-1 to TRBJ1-3; no clear D. Germline CDR1 is SQVTM and CDR2 is ANQGSEA. V was pared by 7 bases and J by 7 bases, with 17 bases between. This CDR3 comprises 13 residues.

This clonotype has just a few counts. DNA of the CDR3: TGTGCCAGCCATATGACAGGGAACCCCTACGAGCAGTACTTC. Protein: CASHMTGNPYEQYF. V gene TRBV28 combines with J gene TRBJ2-7, with 7 bases matching TRBD1. The CDR3 loop spans 14 amino acids. V lost 8 bases, J lost 2 bases, and 9 bases stayed unmatched. The germline CDR1 and CDR2 sequences are MDHEN and SYDVKM.

The CDR3 bases are TGTGCCACCAGCAGTAGCGGGAGCTCCTACAATGAGCAGTTCTTC. This codes for CATSSSGSSYNEQFF. The chain is built from TRBV15 and TRBJ2-1; 9 positions match TRBD2. There are 15 residues in the CDR3. Trimming at V came to 3 bases and at J to 0 bases, leaving 0 bases not matched to a gene. Germline CDR1 reads LNHNV; CDR2 reads YYDKDF (reference sequence). Complete variable domain (other parts from reference TRBV15 and TRBJ2-1): DAMVIQNPRYQVTQFGKPVTLSCSQTLNHNVMYWYQQKSSQAPKLLFHYYDKDFNNEADTPDNFQSRRPNTSFCFLDIRSPGLGDTAMYLCATSSSGSSYNEQFFGPGTRLTVL.

This clonotype has only a few counts. The V and J genes are TRBV12-3 or TRBV12-4 and TRBJ2-1, with D unresolved. Trimming took 2 bases from V and 4 from J, leaving 12 bases between them. The CDR3 contains 15 residues. The CDR3 bases are TGTGCCAGCAGTTTAAATCTTGGGGAATACAATGAGCAGTTCTTC. Translating it yields CASSLNLGEYNEQFF.

The table lists this clonotype with a few counts. J is TRBJ2-1 and V is TRBV5-1; 9 bases are a match to TRBD2. V gave up 2 bases and J gave up 6 bases; unmatched junction bases: 9. Germline-derived CDR1 and CDR2 are SGHRS and YFSETQ. The CDR3 loop spans 16 amino acids. CDR3 amino acids: CASSFAVSGSANEQFF. CDR3 sequence (DNA): TGCGCCAGCAGCTTTGCCGTTAGCGGGAGCGCCAATGAGCAGTTCTTC.

The chain joins TRBV5-1 to TRBJ1-1; the match to TRBD1 covers 7 bases. With V trimmed by 4 bases and J by 1 base, 10 bases remained unmatched. The CDR3 totals 16 residues. Germline loops: CDR1 SGHRS, CDR2 YFSETQ. In DNA, the CDR3 is TGCGCCAGCAGCCCGGCCAGGGGGGTGGGGAACACTGAAGCTTTCTTT. This encodes CASSPARGVGNTEAFF.

This clonotype was observed many times. V and J are TRBV5-1 and TRBJ2-3; 7 bases are a match to TRBD2. Germline lookup yields CDR1 SGHRS and CDR2 YFSETQ. This CDR3 is 16 amino acids long. Losses at the gene ends were 0 bases for V and 7 bases for J; bases not matched to a gene: 11. CDR3 sequence (DNA): TGCGCCAGCAGCTTGGGGCTAGCGGATTTAGAGAATACGCAGTATTTT. This sequence encodes CASSLGLADLENTQYF.

This clonotype was observed at least ten times. The gene calls are TRBV5-1 and TRBJ1-4; no reliable D call. Per the germline V gene, CDR1 is SGHRS and CDR2 is YFSETQ. CDR3 size: 17 residues. Trimming removed 0 bases at V and 3 bases at J, with 15 bases between. DNA of the CDR3: TGCGCCAGCAGCTTGGGGGTTCGGGGTCCGGCTAATGAAAAACTGTTTTTT. This gives the protein CASSLGVRGPANEKLFF.

Ten or more counts support this clonotype. The chain links TRBV20-1 to TRBJ1-5; D might be TRBD1 (6 bases). V dropped 7 bases and J dropped 1 base, with 8 bases sitting between them. CDR3 length equals 12 residues. The germline V gene has CDR1 DFQATT and CDR2 SNEGSKA (reference sequence). The CDR3 is CSVGQSNQPQHF. The CDR3 DNA sequence: TGCAGTGTTGGACAGAGCAATCAGCCCCAGCATTTT.

This chain joins TRBV27 and TRBJ2-3; TRBD2 agrees at 8 bases. The CDR3 contains 14 residues. Germline assignment: CDR1 MNHEY and CDR2 SMNVEV (reference sequence). The ends lost 2 bases at V and 7 bases at J; junction bases unmatched: 5. The CDR3 region is CASSLAGGRHTQYF. The CDR3 coding sequence is TGTGCCAGCAGTTTAGCGGGAGGCCGCCATACGCAGTATTTT.

This clonotype has a handful of counts. The chain has TRBV5-1 and TRBJ1-1; D gene unclear. This CDR3 spans 15 amino acids. Trimming left V 1 base short and J 6 bases short, with 16 bases between. Germline CDR1 is SGHRS and CDR2 is YFSETQ. CDR3 protein: CASSLSPGVAPEAFF. The CDR3 nucleotides are TGCGCCAGCAGCTTGTCCCCGGGAGTGGCCCCTGAAGCTTTCTTT.

This clonotype showed up just a few times. The chain employs TRBV5-1 and TRBJ2-3; D gene ambiguous. This CDR3 has 16 amino acids. Trimming took 2 bases from V and 5 from J, leaving 18 bases between them. CDR1 and CDR2 from the germline V gene are SGHRS and YFSETQ. In nucleotides, the CDR3 is TGCGCCAGCAGCTTACCGACCAACAACTTTGGAGATACGCAGTATTTT. This gives the protein CASSLPTNNFGDTQYF.

Only a few counts were recorded for this clonotype. The V call is TRBV5-5, the J call TRBJ2-7, with 7 bases aligning to TRBD1. V shed 3 bases and J 1 base; nucleotides not matched to a gene: 10. Germline V lookup: CDR1 SGHKS, CDR2 YYEKEE (reference sequence). This CDR3 has 16 residues. In nucleotides, the CDR3 is TGTGCCAGCAGCTCCGCACCATACAGGGGTTCCTACGAGCAGTACTTC. Translated: CASSSAPYRGSYEQYF.

This clonotype was seen a few times. V is TRBV5-6 and J is TRBJ2-1; D might be TRBD2 (6 bases). This CDR3 contains 14 residues. The V end lost 3 bases, the J end lost 5 bases, and 12 bases lay between the germline ends. The germline V gene has CDR1 SGHDT and CDR2 YYEEEE. Here the CDR3 DNA reads TGTGCCAGCAGCTATCTAGCGTCCGACAATGAGCAGTTCTTC. Amino acids: CASSYLASDNEQFF.

The sample holds many counts of this clonotype. The V call is TRBV20-1, the J call TRBJ2-1; either TRBD1 or TRBD2 may fit D (5 bases each). Germline CDR1 is DFQATT and CDR2 is SNEGSKA (reference sequence). The CDR3 consists of 13 residues. The germline V and J ends were trimmed by 3 bases and 5 bases, with 11 bases remaining between them. The CDR3 DNA reads TGCAGTGCTAGTAACTGGGGGAACAATGAGCAGTTCTTC. Its protein is CSASNWGNNEQFF.

The sample holds a few counts of this clonotype. This sequence joins TRBV5-1 and TRBJ2-1; 9 bases agree with TRBD2. Per germline, CDR1 SGHRS and CDR2 YFSETQ. Unmatched junction bases numbered 24, after V lost 5 bases and J lost 0 bases. The length of the CDR3 is 22 residues. The CDR3: CASRLVRRGRESIFFSYNEQFF. DNA of the CDR3: TGCGCCAGCAGGCTTGTACGTCGCGGGAGGGAATCGATCTTTTTCTCCTACAATGAGCAGTTCTTC.

A note on this clonotype: Sequence at one end of the junction differs from germline and may be a read error. V and J are TRBV20-1 and TRBJ1-2, with 7 nucleotides matching TRBD1. CDR3 length equals 12 residues. CDR1 DFQATT and CDR2 SNEGSKA come from the germline V gene (reference sequence). The CDR3: CSAARTGYGDTF. CDR3 sequence (DNA): TGCAGTGCTGCACGGACAGGCTATGGCGACACCTTC.

The chain carries TRBV2 and TRBJ2-3; 7 bases fit TRBD1. The CDR3 consists of 13 residues. Looked up from germline, CDR1 is SNHLY and CDR2 is FYNNEI. J lost 4 bases, V lost 11 bases, and 9 bases had no gene match. The chain's CDR3 is CAVPGQGADTQYF. The CDR3 DNA sequence: TGTGCCGTACCGGGGCAGGGGGCAGATACGCAGTATTTT.

As concerns this clonotype: Given a much more abundant clone one base away, this may be a read error. The chain employs TRBV7-9 and TRBJ2-7, with D possibly called TRBD1 or TRBD2 (6 bases each). This CDR3 has 16 amino acids. Looked up from germline, CDR1 is SEHNR and CDR2 is FQNEAQ (reference sequence). The CDR3 DNA reads TGTGCCAGCAGTAGGGGGGACTCGGGGGTGAATTACGAGCACTACTTC. This translates into CASSRGDSGVNYEHYF.

This clonotype was picked up a small number of times. The chain combines TRBV20-1 with TRBJ2-7, with D perhaps given as TRBD1 or TRBD2 (5 bases each). CDR3 length: 15 residues. The V gene's germline CDR1 is DFQATT and CDR2 SNEGSKA (reference sequence). V lost 5 bases to trimming and J lost 7 bases, with 24 bases between them. The CDR3 DNA reads as TGCAGTGCTCGGGAACCGATACCGGGGACGAGGGAGCAGTACTTC. Encoded protein: CSAREPIPGTREQYF.

This clonotype came up a few times. V is TRBV11-2 and J is TRBJ2-1; D remains ambiguous. Germline V gene lookup returns CDR1 SGHAT and CDR2 FQNNGV. The CDR3 extends over 16 amino acids. Trimming removed 2 bases from V and 7 bases from J, with 18 bases in between. The CDR3 DNA reads TGTGCCAGCAGCTTAAACCATAAAGCTCGGTGGAATGAGCAGTTCTTC. Translating gives CASSLNHKARWNEQFF.

This clonotype appeared many times. The gene calls are TRBV20-1 and TRBJ1-1, with 7 bases fitting TRBD1. Germline CDR1 is DFQATT and CDR2 is SNEGSKA (reference sequence). Losses at the gene ends were 2 bases for V and 10 bases for J; bases not matched to a gene: 7. The CDR3 has 12 amino acids. In DNA, the CDR3 is TGCAGTGCTAGAAGCCAGGGGGTTAGAGCTTTCTTT. This codes for CSARSQGVRAFF.

The chain recombines TRBV4-1 with TRBJ1-6, with D maybe TRBD1 (5 bases). V shed 0 bases and J shed 7 bases, with 19 bases lying between them. The germline gives CDR1 MGHRA, CDR2 YSYEKL. The CDR3 has 18 residues. The CDR3 DNA reads as TGCGCCAGCAGCCAAGAGGGTTCCGGGGGTCAAACCAATTCACCCCTCCACTTT. Its translation: CASSQEGSGGQTNSPLHF.